This TCR beta chain was identified during a study of cytomegalovirus exposure and HLA in healthy donors. Study outcomes and limitations: Per a prior analysis, the majority of TCR beta V segments were productive roughly 87% or roughly 30% of the time. In vitro experiments confirmed that a few CMV-associated chains were specific for CMV antigens.

In regard to this clone: Its specificity is unknown.

In germline, CDR1 is SEHNR, CDR2 FQNEAQ (reference sequence). V lost 5 bases and J lost 5; bases outside the gene matches: 8. CDR3 length: 15 residues. This PCR relied on a set of 60 Vbeta primers and 13 Jbeta primers. Original processing methods: As a later analysis found, there were 82 million or so unique TCR beta chains, of which roughly 11 million were shared. Using immunoSEQ multiplex PCR, the repertoire was profiled, and TCRdb retains in-frame clones only, with some absent. V, J and clone size are those of that table, while D and trimming were read from the DNA. The sample has about 210,000 clones; 82% are singletons.

The sequence was obtained from a man aged 40-55 years in good health and CMV-seropositive. Material for sequencing was PBMCs. The chain recombines TRBV7-9 with TRBJ2-1; TRBD2 agrees at 8 bases. CDR3 DNA sequence: TGTGCCAGCAGCACCGGGGGGGAGGGGGACAATGAGCAGTTCTTC. It is translated as CASSTGGEGDNEQFF.